This TCR beta chain was identified in a study of T-cell memory formation after mild COVID-19. Study-level information: Among the donors, TCR clusters were largely specific to each donor. Study-wide points: Clones contracting across day 15 to 85 had a balanced CD4/CD8 profile; later expanding clones leaned CD4+. CD4+ clones that contracted lay mainly in CM and EM; CD8+ ones lay in EMRA.

MiXCR was run by TCRdb on the 5' RACE reads, yielding one entry per CDR3 protein. The table lists roughly 610,000 distinct CDR3 sequences, 17% of them singletons. Points on this clonotype: Antigen specificity is unknown.

Input material: PBMCs or a T cell subset sorted from them (not recorded which). This TCR derives from an adult woman who had mild COVID-19 (a few samples of this study predate the infection). Cell type and time point are not known.

CDR3 sequence (DNA): TGTGCCAGCAGCTTGGGCTCCGAGCGTACCGGGGAGCTGTTTTTT. It translates to CASSLGSERTGELFF. V is TRBV5-8 and J is TRBJ2-2, with unresolved D. Germline V gene data show CDR1 as SGHTS and CDR2 as YDEGEE. CDR3 length: 15 amino acids. Deletions cut 0 bases from V and 5 bases from J, with 11 bases between.